The 26 T cell receptor beta chains reported below all come from one sample, sequenced in a study of T cells in Graves' hyperthyroidism and ophthalmopathy. Regions amplified from RNA transcripts were the TCR beta CDR3 regions. The TCR CDR3 was amplified in a first-round RT-PCR using the HTBI primer set. TCRdb reprocessed the multiplex PCR reads with MiXCR, giving one entry per CDR3 protein. The sample consists of around 700,000 distinct CDR3 sequences, roughly a third of them appearing once. Sequences were obtained from blood. The receptors were sampled from a woman aged 40-49 years with Graves' hyperthyroidism.

The chain links TRBV5-8 to TRBJ2-2; TRBD1 matches at 8 bases. The V gene end was trimmed by 0 bases and the J gene end by 1 base; junction bases not matched to a gene: 2. CDR1 is SGHTS and CDR2 is YDEGEE in the germline V gene. CDR3 length: 16 residues. CDR3 in amino acids: CASSLVTGGNTGELFF. For the CDR3, the DNA is TGTGCCAGCAGCTTGGTTACAGGGGGGAACACCGGGGAGCTGTTTTTT.

CDR3 sequence reads: CASGTSGRVQETQYF. As DNA, the CDR3 is TGTGCCAGCGGAACTAGCGGGAGAGTTCAAGAGACCCAGTACTTC. The chain employs TRBV7-2 and TRBJ2-5; 11 positions match TRBD2. Germline values: CDR1 SGHTA, CDR2 FQGNSA. This CDR3 has 15 residues. Losses at the gene ends were 8 bases for V and 2 bases for J; bases not matched to a gene: 7.

The chain employs TRBV7-2 and TRBJ2-5; 8 positions agree with TRBD1. The junction had 8 bases not matched to a gene; V was cut back by 3 bases and J by 2 bases. The V gene's germline CDR1 is SGHTA and CDR2 FQGNSA. There are 16 residues in the CDR3. As DNA, the CDR3 is TGTGCCAGCAGCTTGGGAGCGTACAGGGGGCAAGAGACCCAGTACTTC. This sequence encodes CASSLGAYRGQETQYF. Together with reference TRBV7-2 and TRBJ2-5, the CDR3 gives the full variable domain: GAGVSQSPSNKVTEKGKDVELRCDPISGHTALYWYRQSLGQGLEFLIYFQGNSAPDKSGLPSDRFSAERTGGSVSTLTIQRTQQEDSAVYLCASSLGAYRGQETQYFGPGTRLLVL.

The chain is built from TRBV7-9 and TRBJ2-2; either TRBD1 or TRBD2 may fit D (6 bases each). The CDR3 totals 15 residues. Trimming cost V 5 bases and J 5 bases, with 15 bases left between them. Germline V gene sequence: CDR1 SEHNR, CDR2 FQNEAQ (reference sequence). In DNA, the CDR3 is TGTGCCAGCAGCCCCCGGGGGCTCCGGACCGGGGAGCTGTTTTTT. Encoded protein: CASSPRGLRTGELFF.

There are a few counts of this clonotype. The chain recombines TRBV6-6 with TRBJ1-3; no definite D call. Germline V gives CDR1 MNHNY, CDR2 SVGAGI (reference sequence). This CDR3 comprises 16 residues. V was shortened by 2 bases and J by 0 bases, with 11 bases between the two germline ends. The CDR3 loop reads CASSYGGPDSGNTIYF. In nucleotides, the CDR3 is TGTGCCAGCAGTTACGGAGGGCCAGACTCTGGAAACACCATATATTTT.

The chain uses TRBV5-6 and TRBJ2-2; D remains unclear. Germline CDR1 SGHDT, CDR2 YYEEEE. V dropped 0 bases and J dropped 0 bases, with 3 bases sitting between them. The CDR3 length is 14 residues. The CDR3 DNA follows: TGTGCCAGCAGCTTGGCAGCGAACACCGGGGAGCTGTTTTTT. Translating gives CASSLAANTGELFF.

The chain links TRBV7-2 to TRBJ2-6; 8 bases match TRBD1. The germline CDR1 and CDR2 sequences are SGHTA and FQGNSA. This CDR3 spans 17 amino acids. Trimming removed 3 bases from V and 0 bases from J; junction bases left unmatched: 4. CDR3 sequence (DNA): TGTGCCAGCAGCTTGGGACAGGCTGGCTCTGGGGCCAACGTCCTGACTTTC. This encodes CASSLGQAGSGANVLTF.

This clonotype was found a few times. The chain has TRBV16 and TRBJ1-1; no clear D. Germline CDR1 reads KGHSY; CDR2 reads FQNENV. Trimming took 3 bases from V and 2 from J, leaving 10 bases between them. There are 14 residues in the CDR3. The DNA for the CDR3 is TGTGCCAGCAGCCAGTCTACAGATAACACTGAAGCTTTCTTT. Protein sequence: CASSQSTDNTEAFF.

This clonotype was counted a single time. No conserved phenylalanine or tryptophan ends this CDR3, so it is likely a read error. The DNA is left out, because the CDR3 cannot be placed on it with certainty; the CDR3 is given as TCRdb lists it. The chain has TRBV10-3 and TRBJ2-2; the tabulated D call, TRBD2, remains unverified against the DNA. The germline CDR1 and CDR2 sequences are ENHRY and SYGVKD. Termini included, the CDR3 measures 17 amino acids. The CDR3 protein is CAISVGVAGVSTGELVL.

This clonotype was seen repeatedly, ten times or more. The chain is built from TRBV2 and TRBJ1-5; possibly TRBD1 for D (5 bases). V lost 6 bases, J lost 6 bases, and 15 bases lay in between. Germline-derived CDR1 and CDR2 are SNHLY and FYNNEI. This CDR3 is built from 14 residues. As DNA, the CDR3 is TGTGCCAGCAGGTTGGAGCAGGGAGGTCAGCCCCAGCATTTT. It yields the protein CASRLEQGGQPQHF.

CDR3 region: CSVSRGQVTNEQFF. CDR3 nucleotide sequence: TGCAGCGTCTCGAGAGGACAGGTAACCAATGAGCAGTTCTTC. V is TRBV29-1 and J is TRBJ2-1, with 7 bases identical to TRBD1. The CDR3 loop spans 14 amino acids. J gave up 6 bases and V 6 bases, and 11 bases lay outside the gene matches. Per germline, CDR1 SQVTM and CDR2 ANQGSEA.

This rearrangement joins TRBV20-1 to TRBJ2-5, with TRBD2 matching over 11 bases. Trimming cost V 0 bases and J 5 bases; bases outside gene matches: 11. This CDR3 is 17 amino acids long. Germline values: CDR1 DFQATT, CDR2 SNEGSKA (reference sequence). DNA for the CDR3: TGCAGTGCTAGAGATCTGGGGTCTAGCGGGGGGTGGGAGACCCAGTACTTC. It encodes CSARDLGSSGGWETQYF.

This clonotype has at least ten counts. The CDR3 nucleotides are TGTGCCAGCAGCTTGCAGGGCGCTAACTATGGCTACACCTTC. Translated: CASSLQGANYGYTF. The J gene is TRBJ1-2, the V gene TRBV5-4; D may be TRBD1 (5 bases). With 1 base removed from V and 0 bases from J, the gap between germline ends came to 7 bases. The CDR3 consists of 14 residues. Per the germline V gene, CDR1 is SGHNT and CDR2 is YYREEE (reference sequence).

This clonotype was seen at least ten times. The chain uses TRBV12-3 or TRBV12-4 and TRBJ1-3; D unresolved. Trimming left V 5 bases short and J 0 bases short, with 8 bases between. The CDR3 is 14 amino acids. The CDR3 spells CASSHASSGNTIYF. CDR3 DNA sequence: TGTGCCAGCAGTCACGCCTCCTCTGGAAACACCATATATTTT.

The rearrangement uses TRBV11-2 and TRBJ2-5, with TRBD1 matching over 8 bases. Germline V gives CDR1 SGHAT, CDR2 FQNNGV. This CDR3 region has 13 residues. The V and J ends lost 5 bases and 5 bases, in that order; junction bases with no gene match: 4. CDR3 in amino acids: CASSPGQAETQYF. In DNA form, the CDR3 reads TGTGCCAGCAGCCCGGGACAGGCGGAGACCCAGTACTTC.

This chain joins TRBV6-1 and TRBJ2-6, with D perhaps TRBD1 (6 bases). V was shortened by 7 bases and J by 0 bases, with 10 bases between the two germline ends. The CDR3 loop spans 15 amino acids. Germline lookup yields CDR1 MNHNS and CDR2 SASEGT. The chain's CDR3 is CASNADSSGANVLTF. CDR3 coding DNA: TGTGCCAGCAACGCGGACAGCTCTGGGGCCAACGTCCTGACTTTC.

This clonotype has only a few counts. The chain links TRBV29-1 to TRBJ2-5, with D possibly being TRBD1 or TRBD2 (5 bases each). CDR3 size: 11 residues. CDR1 and CDR2 from the germline V gene are SQVTM and ANQGSEA. The CDR3 region is CSAGGQETQYF. CDR3 in DNA: TGCAGTGCTGGGGGCCAAGAGACCCAGTACTTC.

The chain couples TRBV7-9 to TRBJ2-2; the match to TRBD2 covers 8 bases. CDR1 is SEHNR, CDR2 FQNEAQ, per germline (reference sequence). The V gene end was trimmed by 2 bases and the J gene end by 1 base; junction bases not matched to a gene: 6. There are 17 residues in the CDR3. CDR3 protein: CASSLNPLAGNTGELFF. The CDR3 region has the DNA TGTGCCAGCAGCTTAAATCCCCTAGCGGGGAACACCGGGGAGCTGTTTTTT.

This clonotype was seen only once. This may be a read error: a much more frequent sequence differs by one nucleotide. J is TRBJ1-5 and V is TRBV6-4; the D is unclear. Gene TRBJ2-3 matches the end of the DNA better, so the J call may be wrong. There are 15 residues in the CDR3. The germline V gene encodes CDR1 MRHNA and CDR2 SNTAGT. The CDR3 region is CASSKDVYSNQPQYF. CDR3 coding DNA: TGTGCCAGCAGTAAGGATGTTTATAGCAATCAGCCCCAGTATTTT.

A few counts support this clonotype. A read error may account for a junction end that differs from germline. The rearrangement links TRBV5-1 to TRBJ1-1; D is perhaps TRBD1 (6 bases). The length of the CDR3 is 13 residues. CDR1 and CDR2 (germline): SGHRS, YFSETQ. The chain's CDR3 is CASSLRGNAEAFF. CDR3 bases: TGCGCCAGCAGCTTAAGGGGGAACGCTGAAGCTTTCTTT.

This chain connects TRBV15 to TRBJ1-5; 12 positions match TRBD1. This CDR3 region has 17 residues. The ends lost 1 base at V and 6 bases at J; junction bases unmatched: 7. CDR1 LNHNV and CDR2 YYDKDF come from the germline V gene (reference sequence). The CDR3 here is CATSRGPGQGASQPQHF. As DNA, the CDR3 is TGTGCCACCAGCAGAGGTCCGGGACAGGGGGCAAGTCAGCCCCAGCATTTT.

This clonotype was seen at least ten times. The V and J genes are TRBV19 and TRBJ1-1, with 10 bases identical to TRBD1. J lost 3 bases, V lost 5 bases, and 6 bases had no gene match. This CDR3 has 15 residues. Germline V gene data show CDR1 as LNHDA and CDR2 as SQIVND (reference sequence). CDR3 nucleotide sequence: TGTGCCAGTAGTCCGTGGACAGGGGGGGACACTGAAGCTTTCTTT. Protein product: CASSPWTGGDTEAFF.

The rearrangement links TRBV5-4 to TRBJ2-2; possibly TRBD2 for D (7 bases). V was cut by 6 bases and J by 1 base, with 13 bases left in between. This CDR3 region has 15 residues. Looked up from germline, CDR1 is SGHNT and CDR2 is YYREEE (reference sequence). This chain's CDR3 is CASTLRGGNTGELFF. CDR3 DNA sequence: TGTGCCAGCACCCTGAGGGGGGGGAACACCGGGGAGCTGTTTTTT.

In this sample, this clonotype turned up a few times. The chain recombines TRBV20-1 with TRBJ1-5; tentative D call: TRBD1 (6 bases). The length of the CDR3 is 13 residues. The germline V gene encodes CDR1 DFQATT and CDR2 SNEGSKA (reference sequence). V was cut by 6 bases and J by 6 bases, with 15 bases left in between. The DNA of the CDR3 is TGCAGTGCCATTACAGGGTTAGGTCAGCCCCAGCATTTT. It yields the protein CSAITGLGQPQHF.

This clonotype was counted at least ten times. The chain has TRBV20-1 and TRBJ2-7, with D hard to call. V gave up 6 bases and J gave up 7 bases, with 13 bases separating them. CDR3 length: 11 residues. Germline CDR1 is DFQATT and CDR2 is SNEGSKA (reference sequence). CDR3 nucleotide sequence: TGCAGTGCGGCCCCCGGTGAGGAGCAGTACTTC. Protein sequence: CSAAPGEEQYF.

As DNA, the CDR3 is TGTGCCAGCAGCTTACGGGGTGTGGGGGAGACCCAGTACTTC. This codes for CASSLRGVGETQYF. This sequence joins TRBV5-4 and TRBJ2-5; maybe TRBD2 (5 bases). Germline CDR1 and CDR2: SGHNT and YYREEE (reference sequence). Deletions cut 2 bases from V and 5 bases from J, with 13 bases between. The CDR3 has 14 residues.